This TCR beta chain was retrieved from a study of cytomegalovirus exposure and HLA in healthy donors. Notes on the study in general: Within an earlier analysis, most TCR beta V segments proved productive either about 90% or about 30% of the time.

Donors had nominal health at sampling but likely had unrecorded immune exposures. It was with 60 Vbeta and 13 Jbeta primers that the PCR ran. Data came from immunoSEQ multiplex PCR; TCRdb stores just in-frame clones and leaves some out. The sample totals about 88,000 clones. This CDR3 is built from 16 residues. J was trimmed by 5 bases and V by 4 bases; bases with no gene match: 8. Germline assignment: CDR1 MNHEY and CDR2 SVGAGI. A note on this clone: As yet, its antigen is unknown.

The specimen was PBMCs. The clonotype comes from a girl aged 10 to 17 in good health and CMV-seropositive. The J gene is TRBJ2-1, the V gene TRBV6-5, with TRBD2 matching over 10 bases. The chain's CDR3 is CASSFLQRGGNNEQFF. DNA for the CDR3: TGTGCCAGCAGTTTCCTCCAGCGGGGGGGAAACAATGAGCAGTTCTTC.